These 17 T cell receptor beta chains were sequenced from one sample in a study of beta chain features in type 1 diabetes. Notes on the study in general: TCRB CDR3s from Type 1 diabetes patients were moderately but significantly shorter in all four CD4+ subsets.

What was sequenced were expressed TCRB transcripts, since all of the isolated RNA had been reverse transcribed. Data came from immunoSEQ multiplex PCR; TCRdb stores just in-frame clones and leaves some out. The sample consists of some 660,000 clones, over 13% of them appearing once. Their specific antigens are unknown. The sample comprised naive CD4+ T cells from blood. Receptors originate from a man younger than 30 with type 1 diabetes.

The sample holds a few counts of this clone. The chain uses TRBV19 and TRBJ2-7, with 15 bases aligning to TRBD2. V was pared by 5 bases and J by 5 bases, with 7 bases of the junction left unmatched. The germline CDR1 and CDR2 sequences are LNHDA and SQIVND (reference sequence). This CDR3 contains 16 residues. CDR3 bases: TGTGCCAGTAGTTCCGGACTAGCGGGAGGGAGCGACGAGCAGTACTTC. It yields the protein CASSSGLAGGSDEQYF.

The chain couples TRBV30 to TRBJ2-6; 8 bases match TRBD1. The ends lost 2 bases at V and 2 bases at J; junction bases unmatched: 8. Germline V gene sequence: CDR1 GTSNPN, CDR2 SVGIG (reference sequence). The CDR3 runs 17 residues. CDR3: CAWSFDRGTAGANVLTF. In DNA form, the CDR3 reads TGTGCCTGGAGTTTCGACAGGGGAACGGCTGGGGCCAACGTCCTGACTTTC.

This clone was counted a few times. This chain joins TRBV5-4 and TRBJ1-4; the match to TRBD1 covers 7 bases. Per the germline V gene, CDR1 is SGHNT and CDR2 is YYREEE (reference sequence). This CDR3 comprises 15 residues. Trimming removed 4 bases from V and 0 bases from J; junction bases left unmatched: 3. CDR3 residues: CASSRDSTTNEKLFF. DNA of the CDR3: TGTGCCAGCAGCCGGGACAGCACAACTAATGAAAAACTGTTTTTT.

V usage is TRBV29-1 and J usage is TRBJ2-7, with 9 positions matching TRBD1. The length of the CDR3 is 14 residues. Per germline, CDR1 SQVTM and CDR2 ANQGSEA. J was trimmed by 2 bases and V by 7 bases; bases with no gene match: 9. The CDR3 DNA reads TGCAGCGGGGCACCGGGACAGGGTCCCTACGAGCAGTACTTC. This translates into CSGAPGQGPYEQYF.

This clone occurred a few times. This chain connects TRBV4-1 to TRBJ2-7; D is possibly TRBD2 (6 bases). V was shortened by 0 bases and J by 5 bases, with 11 bases between the two germline ends. The length of the CDR3 is 14 residues. Germline CDR1 and CDR2: MGHRA and YSYEKL. As DNA, the CDR3 is TGCGCCAGCAGCCAAGAGGGAGGACCCAACGAGCAGTACTTC. Translated: CASSQEGGPNEQYF.

This clone turned up a few times. The V call is TRBV18, the J call TRBJ2-3, with D maybe TRBD1 (5 bases). V was shortened by 1 base and J by 0 bases, with 8 bases between the two germline ends. CDR3 size: 15 residues. The germline V gene has CDR1 KGHSH and CDR2 LQKENI. The CDR3 here is CASSPLPGSTDTQYF. In nucleotides, the CDR3 is TGTGCCAGCTCACCACTGCCAGGGAGCACAGATACGCAGTATTTT.

The rearrangement joins TRBV19 to TRBJ2-5, with D perhaps TRBD1 (5 bases). Germline V gives CDR1 LNHDA, CDR2 SQIVND (reference sequence). There are 12 residues in the CDR3. With 3 bases removed from V and 4 bases from J, the gap between germline ends came to 6 bases. The CDR3 loop reads CASSIQGETQYF. CDR3 in DNA: TGTGCCAGTAGTATCCAGGGAGAGACCCAGTACTTC.

The rearrangement links TRBV5-4 to TRBJ1-1; unclear D gene. CDR1 SGHNT and CDR2 YYREEE come from the germline V gene (reference sequence). Trimming left V 0 bases short and J 0 bases short, with 15 bases between. The CDR3 is 17 amino acids. CDR3 amino acids: CASSLGLEAGMNTEAFF. The CDR3 DNA follows: TGTGCCAGCAGCTTGGGCTTGGAGGCGGGGATGAACACTGAAGCTTTCTTT.

This clone was seen a handful of times. The same CDR3 arises from other DNA sequences in this sample as well. This chain links TRBV5-1 with TRBJ2-6; perhaps TRBD1 as D (6 bases). There are 15 residues in the CDR3. CDR1 is SGHRS, CDR2 YFSETQ, per germline. Trimming shortened V by 3 bases and J by 0 bases, and 7 bases separated the two germline ends. In DNA form, the CDR3 reads TGCGCCAGCAGCTCACAGGGCTCTGGGGCCAACGTCCTGACTTTC. This sequence encodes CASSSQGSGANVLTF.

The chain uses TRBV7-9 and TRBJ2-7; D is ambiguous. This CDR3 has 19 amino acids. V dropped 3 bases and J dropped 0 bases, with 24 bases sitting between them. Germline assignment: CDR1 SEHNR and CDR2 FQNEAQ (reference sequence). The CDR3 DNA is TGTGCCAGCAGCTTCGGTAGTTTGGGGTCTTCCCGATTCTCCTACGAGCAGTACTTC. As protein: CASSFGSLGSSRFSYEQYF.

A few counts support this clone. The chain joins TRBV30 to TRBJ1-2; 11 bases align to TRBD1. This CDR3 comprises 14 residues. Germline values: CDR1 GTSNPN, CDR2 SVGIG (reference sequence). Germline trimming cut 1 base from V and 3 bases from J; bases unmatched to any gene: 1. The CDR3 sequence: CAWSGTGGYYGYTF. The CDR3, as DNA: TGTGCCTGGAGTGGGACAGGGGGCTACTATGGCTACACCTTC.

In this sample, this clone turned up a few times. This same CDR3 is encoded by further DNA sequences in the sample. This chain uses TRBV7-2 with TRBJ1-2; 7 bases align to TRBD1. The length of the CDR3 is 13 residues. The V and J ends lost 4 bases and 3 bases, in that order; junction bases with no gene match: 2. In germline, CDR1 is SGHTA, CDR2 FQGNSA. CDR3 sequence (DNA): TGTGCCAGCAGCTCCGGGACAGACTATGGCTACACCTTC. Its protein product is CASSSGTDYGYTF.

This clone came up a few times. The junction departs from the called germline gene at one end, perhaps through a read error. The chain links TRBV7-9 to TRBJ2-6; D perhaps matches TRBD1 (5 bases). The CDR3 covers 16 residues. CDR1 and CDR2 (germline): SEHNR, FQNEAQ (reference sequence). This CDR3 is CAGSHNRISGANVLTF. CDR3 DNA: TGTGCCGGCAGCCACAACAGGATTTCTGGGGCCAACGTCCTGACTTTC.

The chain has TRBV29-1 and TRBJ1-5; D is unresolved. V was clipped by 5 bases and J by 2 bases, with 7 bases between them. The CDR3 contains 12 residues. The germline V gene encodes CDR1 SQVTM and CDR2 ANQGSEA. The CDR3 here is CSVRMGNQPQHF. CDR3 bases: TGCAGCGTTAGGATGGGCAATCAGCCCCAGCATTTT.

This clone was recorded a few times. The rearrangement joins TRBV28 to TRBJ2-2; 7 positions agree with TRBD1. The germline CDR1 and CDR2 sequences are MDHEN and SYDVKM. V lost 7 bases to trimming and J lost 5 bases; unmatched junction nucleotides: 7. This CDR3 comprises 14 residues. CDR3 sequence: CASNRQGGTGELFF. In nucleotides, the CDR3 is TGTGCCAGCAACCGACAGGGTGGGACCGGGGAGCTGTTTTTT.

This chain uses TRBV27 with TRBJ2-5; TRBD1 agrees at 7 bases. The germline V gene encodes CDR1 MNHEY and CDR2 SMNVEV (reference sequence). With 5 bases clipped from V and 0 bases from J, the junction kept 9 bases outside the gene matches. The CDR3 covers 16 residues. The CDR3 region is CASSPIGQDNQETQYF. The CDR3 nucleotides are TGTGCCAGCAGTCCCATTGGACAGGACAACCAAGAGACCCAGTACTTC.

Regarding this clone: An end of the junction differs from the germline gene, which may be a read error. The chain employs TRBV6-5 and TRBJ2-3; no clear D. CDR1 and CDR2 from the germline V gene are MNHEY and SVGAGI. The CDR3 loop spans 14 amino acids. CDR3 in amino acids: CTSSYSHRTDTQYF. CDR3 coding DNA: TGTACCAGCAGTTACTCTCACCGCACAGATACGCAGTATTTT.